This T cell receptor beta chain was retrieved from a study of T cells in Graves' hyperthyroidism and ophthalmopathy. Stability of Graves' hyperthyroidism was defined as absent ophthalmopathy progression within 18 months. Researchers amplified the TCR beta CDR3 regions from RNA transcripts. HTBI primers were the set used in a first-round RT-PCR of the TCR CDR3. TCRdb passed the multiplex PCR reads through MiXCR, listing each CDR3 protein once. The data contain some 700,000 distinct CDR3 sequences, about 18% of them seen just once; the ten biggest clones take up around 15%. Germline-derived CDR1 and CDR2 are KGHSH and LQKENI. The length of the CDR3 is 15 residues. Trimming cost V 2 bases and J 5 bases, with 13 bases left between them.

This clonotype was obtained from a man in his fifties or sixties with Graves' hyperthyroidism. Sequencing was performed on blood. V gene TRBV18 combines with J gene TRBJ1-5, with D possibly TRBD1 on 5 matching bases. In DNA, the CDR3 is TGTGCCAGCTCACCAAGCGGGCAGGGAGATCAGCCCCAGCATTTT. It translates to CASSPSGQGDQPQHF.